The rows below give T cell receptor beta chains drawn from one sample of a study of blood T cell repertoires in COVID-19. Data came from immunoSEQ multiplex PCR; TCRdb stores just in-frame clones and leaves some out. The sample includes 200,000 to 250,000 clones, around 81% of them seen just once. The sample comprised peripheral blood. These receptors were obtained from a woman aged 70-85 years with acute or convalescent COVID-19. The CDR3 runs from the conserved cysteine through the conserved F or W. Fields, in order: V gene, J gene, CDR3 protein.

V gene: TRBV5-1; J gene: TRBJ1-4; CDR3 protein: CASSLGQRNGEKLFF
V gene: TRBV11-3; J gene: TRBJ2-5; CDR3 protein: CASSFADQETQYF
V gene: TRBV29-1; J gene: TRBJ1-2; CDR3 protein: CSVTPWTGRNGYTF
V gene: TRBV9; J gene: TRBJ2-1; CDR3 protein: CASSVTRDLKNEQFF
V gene: TRBV15; J gene: TRBJ1-6; CDR3 protein: CATSRQSSYNSPLHF
V gene: TRBV27; J gene: TRBJ2-2; CDR3 protein: CASRGPGKGTTGELFF
V gene: TRBV5-1; J gene: TRBJ1-6; CDR3 protein: CASSFTGINSPLHF
V gene: TRBV6-6; J gene: TRBJ1-2; CDR3 protein: CASIPTGGNYGYTF
V gene: TRBV5-1; J gene: TRBJ2-5; CDR3 protein: CASSLGAFPGQLQETQYF
V gene: TRBV5-1; J gene: TRBJ1-4; CDR3 protein: CASSPTGTRNEKLFF
V gene: TRBV7-8; J gene: TRBJ1-1; CDR3 protein: CASSPAGPGATRGAFF
V gene: TRBV7-3; J gene: TRBJ2-1; CDR3 protein: CASSATGTYNEQFF
V gene: TRBV11-2; J gene: TRBJ2-5; CDR3 protein: CASSLDRGVGQETQYF
V gene: TRBV5-1; J gene: TRBJ2-4; CDR3 protein: CASSLDRAKNIQYF
V gene: TRBV10-2; J gene: TRBJ2-1; CDR3 protein: CASRDSGGTYNEQFF
V gene: TRBV3-1/TRBV3-2; J gene: TRBJ1-1; CDR3 protein: CASSVQGGTEAFF
V gene: TRBV18; J gene: TRBJ1-2; CDR3 protein: CASSSDRGSTNYGYTF
V gene: TRBV7-9; J gene: TRBJ2-5; CDR3 protein: CASSPQGETQYF
V gene: TRBV7-2; J gene: TRBJ2-5; CDR3 protein: CASSLRSGGARETQYF
V gene: TRBV6-2/TRBV6-3; J gene: TRBJ2-3; CDR3 protein: CASSDRRGSVSQYF
V gene: TRBV7-2; J gene: TRBJ2-5; CDR3 protein: CASSLRTAPEETQYF
V gene: TRBV30; J gene: TRBJ2-1; CDR3 protein: CAWSRAGSSYNEQFF
V gene: TRBV2; J gene: TRBJ1-3; CDR3 protein: CASSEVNSGNTIYF
V gene: TRBV18; J gene: TRBJ2-2; CDR3 protein: CASSRSPPLTSTGELFF
V gene: TRBV19; J gene: TRBJ1-2; CDR3 protein: CASSAGTDRGGYTF
V gene: TRBV7-2; J gene: TRBJ2-3; CDR3 protein: CASSRLWRGGPTDTQYF
V gene: TRBV21-1; J gene: TRBJ1-4; CDR3 protein: CASSKEGLRGARGEKLFF
V gene: TRBV2; J gene: TRBJ2-3; CDR3 protein: CASFFFKTGGRTDTQYF
V gene: TRBV5-1; J gene: TRBJ2-7; CDR3 protein: CASSGLPSSGEQYF
V gene: TRBV14; J gene: TRBJ2-1; CDR3 protein: CASSPLKGTGRGFF
V gene: TRBV6-2/TRBV6-3; J gene: TRBJ1-5; CDR3 protein: CASSPDRGQPQHF
V gene: TRBV27; J gene: TRBJ1-5; CDR3 protein: CASSLDSASGQPQHF
V gene: TRBV19; J gene: TRBJ2-7; CDR3 protein: CASSTGLAGIFSYEQYF
V gene: TRBV29-1; J gene: TRBJ2-1; CDR3 protein: CSVEALRTSGGAGNEQFF
V gene: TRBV13; J gene: TRBJ2-7; CDR3 protein: CASSIRDRLPSYEQYF
V gene: TRBV5-1; J gene: TRBJ2-2; CDR3 protein: CASSLAGSTGELFF
V gene: TRBV3-1/TRBV3-2; J gene: TRBJ2-1; CDR3 protein: CASSQVGTNNEQFF
V gene: TRBV4-3; J gene: TRBJ2-3; CDR3 protein: CASSQVGTSGGPDTQYF
V gene: TRBV13; J gene: TRBJ2-1; CDR3 protein: CASSRGGGTANNEQFF
V gene: TRBV24-1; J gene: TRBJ2-5; CDR3 protein: CATSDFPQGVETQYF
V gene: TRBV30; J gene: TRBJ1-4; CDR3 protein: CAFGTELYGMFF
V gene: TRBV6-5; J gene: TRBJ1-4; CDR3 protein: CASSVLGSNEKLFF
V gene: TRBV2; J gene: TRBJ2-3; CDR3 protein: CASRESTDTQYF
V gene: TRBV9; J gene: TRBJ2-5; CDR3 protein: CASSVGEASGSIGTQYF
V gene: TRBV2; J gene: TRBJ1-6; CDR3 protein: CASMQHPSTPLHF
V gene: TRBV2; J gene: TRBJ1-6; CDR3 protein: CASMGGNSPLHF
V gene: TRBV5-4; J gene: TRBJ2-1; CDR3 protein: CASSLAQGVYGEQFF
V gene: TRBV11-3; J gene: TRBJ2-3; CDR3 protein: CASSSTSSGATDTQYF
V gene: TRBV18; J gene: TRBJ2-5; CDR3 protein: CASSPGTGQETQYF
V gene: TRBV4-1; J gene: TRBJ2-1; CDR3 protein: CASSQDPGTTNNEQFF
V gene: TRBV6-4; J gene: TRBJ2-1; CDR3 protein: CASSVRLAGGYNEQFF
V gene: TRBV10-3; J gene: TRBJ1-1; CDR3 protein: CAVLQGGHTEAFF
V gene: TRBV21-1; J gene: TRBJ2-7; CDR3 protein: CASSKGPPGGLIPPNNYEQYF